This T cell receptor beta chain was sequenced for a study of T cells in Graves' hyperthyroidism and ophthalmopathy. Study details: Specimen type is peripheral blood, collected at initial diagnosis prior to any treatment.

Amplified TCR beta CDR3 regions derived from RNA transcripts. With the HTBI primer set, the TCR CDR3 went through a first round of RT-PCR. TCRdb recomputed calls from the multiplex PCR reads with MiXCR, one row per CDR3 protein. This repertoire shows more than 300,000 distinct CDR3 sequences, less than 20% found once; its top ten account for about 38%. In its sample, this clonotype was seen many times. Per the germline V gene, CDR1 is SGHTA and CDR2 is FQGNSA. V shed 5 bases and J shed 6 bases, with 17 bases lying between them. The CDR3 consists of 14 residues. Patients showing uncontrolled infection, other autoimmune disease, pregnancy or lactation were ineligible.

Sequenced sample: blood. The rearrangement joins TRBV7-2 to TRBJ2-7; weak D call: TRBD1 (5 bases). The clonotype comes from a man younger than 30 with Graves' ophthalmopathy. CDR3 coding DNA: TGTGCCAGCAGCCAAAATACAGGTTTGAGCGAGCAGTACTTC. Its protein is CASSQNTGLSEQYF.